These 24 T cell receptor beta chains came from one sample sequenced in a study of OX40 agonist ivuxolimab in advanced cancers. The repertoire was sequenced with immunoSEQ multiplex PCR; TCRdb's copy has only in-frame clones and lacks some. The table has about 62,000 clones, 79% seen once. Sequencing was performed on CD4+ or CD8+ T cells sorted from blood, taken in a trial of the OX40 agonist ivuxolimab. These receptors originate from an adult with an advanced solid tumor such as melanoma, head and neck, liver or kidney cancer.

V usage is TRBV6-5 and J usage is TRBJ2-7, with 8 nucleotides matching TRBD2. Germline values: CDR1 MNHEY, CDR2 SVGAGI. The CDR3 totals 14 residues. Unmatched junction bases numbered 4, after V lost 4 bases and J lost 2 bases. DNA of the CDR3: TGTGCCAGCAGTTTAGCGGGGCTTACCTACGAGCAGTACTTC. Protein product: CASSLAGLTYEQYF.

The chain joins TRBV27 to TRBJ1-2; D is uncertain. Deletions cut 3 bases from V and 3 bases from J, with 20 bases between. The CDR3 has 17 residues. Germline CDR1 reads MNHEY; CDR2 reads SMNVEV (reference sequence). CDR3 sequence: CASSFNRADATYYGYTF. CDR3 in DNA: TGTGCCAGCAGTTTTAACCGGGCAGACGCTACCTACTATGGCTACACCTTC.

The V gene is TRBV7-2, the J gene TRBJ2-3; 11 nucleotides align to TRBD1. The germline V gene encodes CDR1 SGHTA and CDR2 FQGNSA. There are 15 residues in the CDR3. The V gene end was trimmed by 5 bases and the J gene end by 4 bases; junction bases not matched to a gene: 5. The CDR3 sequence is CASSLRTGGPDTQYF. The DNA for the CDR3 is TGTGCCAGCAGCCTCCGGACAGGGGGCCCAGATACGCAGTATTTT. Based on the CDR3 plus reference TRBV7-2 and TRBJ2-3, the full variable domain is GAGVSQSPSNKVTEKGKDVELRCDPISGHTALYWYRQSLGQGLEFLIYFQGNSAPDKSGLPSDRFSAERTGGSVSTLTIQRTQQEDSAVYLCASSLRTGGPDTQYFGPGTRLTVL.

The chain recombines TRBV4-1 with TRBJ1-1; D is perhaps TRBD1 (6 bases). V lost 1 base and J lost 3, with 12 bases in between. Germline V CDR1 and CDR2: MGHRA, YSYEKL. There are 15 residues in the CDR3. CDR3 in amino acids: CASSQGWDTDTEAFF. The CDR3 bases are TGCGCCAGCAGCCAAGGCTGGGACACTGACACTGAAGCTTTCTTT.

The V and J genes are TRBV28 and TRBJ2-7; D gene ambiguous. Trimming cost V 6 bases and J 2 bases, with 11 bases left between them. The CDR3 runs to 13 residues. CDR1 MDHEN and CDR2 SYDVKM come from the germline V gene. CDR3 DNA sequence: TGTGCCAGCAGCCCCTTCTTCGCCTACGAGCAGTACTTC. Translation gives CASSPFFAYEQYF.

The chain is built from TRBV7-8 and TRBJ1-1; TRBD1 matches at 7 bases. This CDR3 contains 14 residues. The germline CDR1 and CDR2 sequences are SGHVS and FQNEAQ. V gave up 5 bases and J gave up 1 base; unmatched junction bases: 4. The chain's CDR3 is CASSAGTANTEAFF. As DNA, the CDR3 is TGTGCCAGCAGCGCCGGGACAGCGAACACTGAAGCTTTCTTT.

The chain combines TRBV7-2 with TRBJ1-6; TRBD1 is a possible D gene (5 bases). V lost 3 bases and J 7 bases, leaving 13 bases between the germline ends. Looked up from germline, CDR1 is SGHTA and CDR2 is FQGNSA. The CDR3 is made up of 15 amino acids. The CDR3 region has the DNA TGTGCCAGCAGCTTCGGGGGGGTCGGGAATTCACCCCTCCACTTT. This translates into CASSFGGVGNSPLHF.

CDR3 nucleotide sequence: TGTGCCAGCAGTTTGGGGGCAGGGTTTGGCTACACCTTC. Protein product: CASSLGAGFGYTF. The chain joins TRBV11-1 to TRBJ1-2, with a tentative D call TRBD1 (6 bases). This CDR3 is built from 13 residues. V was cut by 6 bases and J by 7 bases, with 15 bases left in between. Germline V gene data show CDR1 as SGHAT and CDR2 as FQDESV (reference sequence). The full variable domain, with the rest looked up from reference TRBV11-1 and TRBJ1-2, is EAEVAQSPRYKITEKSQAVAFWCDPISGHATLYWYRQILGQGPELLVQFQDESVVDDSQLPKDRFSAERLKGVDSTLKIQPAELGDSAMYLCASSLGAGFGYTFGSGTRLTVV.

This chain links TRBV4-2 with TRBJ1-4; D not certain. The CDR3 is 16 residues long. Trimming took 0 bases from V and 7 from J, leaving 15 bases between them. CDR1 is LGHNA, CDR2 YNFKEQ, per germline. The CDR3 region is CASSQDDGGVREKLFF. The CDR3 DNA follows: TGTGCCAGCAGCCAAGATGATGGTGGGGTACGTGAAAAACTGTTTTTT.

The chain is built from TRBV10-3 and TRBJ2-3; TRBD2 matches 10 bases. Germline V lookup: CDR1 ENHRY, CDR2 SYGVKD. The ends lost 5 bases at V and 2 bases at J; junction bases unmatched: 7. The CDR3 extends over 16 amino acids. The CDR3 region has the DNA TGTGCCATCAGTAGAACTAGCGGGAAATACACAGATACGCAGTATTTT. This translates into CAISRTSGKYTDTQYF.

This clone was seen a handful of times. The CDR3: CASSLGQTYEQYF. CDR3 DNA sequence: TGTGCCAGCAGCTTAGGACAAACCTACGAGCAGTACTTC. The gene calls are TRBV11-2 and TRBJ2-7; the D is unclear. Trimming stripped 1 base from V and 2 bases from J, with 6 bases between. Per the germline V gene, CDR1 is SGHAT and CDR2 is FQNNGV. This CDR3 is 13 amino acids long.

This clone appeared once. The V call is TRBV7-2, the J call TRBJ2-3; 8 bases align to TRBD1. With V trimmed by 3 bases and J by 0 bases, 2 bases remained unmatched. The CDR3 is 15 amino acids. Germline CDR1 and CDR2: SGHTA and FQGNSA. This CDR3 reads CASSLGTGSTDTQYF. Here the CDR3 DNA reads TGTGCCAGCAGCTTGGGGACAGGAAGCACAGATACGCAGTATTTT. The full variable domain, rest sourced from reference TRBV7-2 and TRBJ2-3, is GAGVSQSPSNKVTEKGKDVELRCDPISGHTALYWYRQSLGQGLEFLIYFQGNSAPDKSGLPSDRFSAERTGGSVSTLTIQRTQQEDSAVYLCASSLGTGSTDTQYFGPGTRLTVL.

This chain uses TRBV11-3 with TRBJ2-2; 8 bases line up with TRBD1. Looked up from germline, CDR1 is SGHNT and CDR2 is YENEEA. There are 15 residues in the CDR3. V lost 4 bases to trimming and J lost 4 bases; unmatched junction nucleotides: 5. The CDR3 is CASSSDRVGTGELFF. CDR3 coding DNA: TGTGCCAGCAGCTCGGACAGGGTGGGCACCGGGGAGCTGTTTTTT.

The J gene is TRBJ2-2, the V gene TRBV13; TRBD1 aligns across 9 bases. Unmatched junction bases numbered 19, after V lost 4 bases and J lost 1 base. The CDR3 covers 21 residues. CDR1 and CDR2 from the germline V gene are PRHDT and FYEKMQ (reference sequence). Written as DNA, the CDR3 is TGTGCCAGCAGCTACCACCGGGACAGGGCGGTAGCGGGTGAGAACACCGGGGAGCTGTTTTTT. The encoded protein is CASSYHRDRAVAGENTGELFF.

The V gene is TRBV6-6, the J gene TRBJ1-4, with TRBD1 identical over 8 bases. V lost 6 bases to trimming and J lost 7 bases; unmatched junction nucleotides: 7. Germline V gives CDR1 MNHNY, CDR2 SVGAGI (reference sequence). CDR3 size: 14 residues. The CDR3 protein is CASREPGGGEKLFF. CDR3 bases: TGTGCCAGCAGAGAGCCAGGGGGCGGTGAAAAACTGTTTTTT.

This clone was counted only a few times. This chain joins TRBV19 and TRBJ1-5, with D maybe TRBD1 (6 bases). Trimming removed 4 bases from V and 7 bases from J, with 20 bases in between. The V gene's germline CDR1 is LNHDA and CDR2 SQIVND (reference sequence). This CDR3 has 16 amino acids. Here the CDR3 reads CASSTGDLGVDQPQHF. The CDR3 DNA follows: TGTGCCAGTAGTACAGGGGACCTAGGGGTAGACCAGCCCCAGCATTTT.

The CDR3 DNA reads TGTGCCAGCAGCCGACAGGGGGCAATCTACGAGCAGTACTTC. Its protein product is CASSRQGAIYEQYF. The rearrangement links TRBV7-9 to TRBJ2-7; 10 bases fit TRBD1. From germline, CDR1 is SEHNR and CDR2 FQNEAQ (reference sequence). The CDR3 runs 14 residues. V lost 5 bases and J lost 3; bases outside the gene matches: 4.

The chain links TRBV7-2 to TRBJ2-7; D unresolved. V was clipped by 6 bases and J by 6 bases, with 9 bases between them. The CDR3 has 11 residues. The germline CDR1 and CDR2 sequences are SGHTA and FQGNSA. CDR3 protein: CASSPLGEQYF. For the CDR3, the DNA is TGTGCCAGCAGTCCTCTGGGCGAGCAGTACTTC.

The CDR3 loop is CASSERGWGYTF. The CDR3 nucleotides read TGTGCCAGCAGCGAGCGGGGATGGGGCTACACCTTC. V and J are TRBV9 and TRBJ1-2; no reliable D call. This CDR3 is 12 amino acids long. The V gene lost 3 bases and the J gene lost 8 bases, with 11 bases spanning the gap. Germline lookup yields CDR1 SGDLS and CDR2 YYNGEE.

This sequence joins TRBV19 and TRBJ1-2; 8 positions agree with TRBD1. CDR1 is LNHDA and CDR2 is SQIVND in the germline V gene (reference sequence). The CDR3 has 13 residues. Trimming at V came to 8 bases and at J to 6 bases, leaving 8 bases not matched to a gene. CDR3 DNA: TGTGCCAGTTCCACAGGGGGAGAAAATGGCTACACCTTC. Translating it yields CASSTGGENGYTF.

This chain links TRBV7-2 with TRBJ1-2; a possible D gene is TRBD1 (5 bases). The CDR3 extends over 19 amino acids. Germline values: CDR1 SGHTA, CDR2 FQGNSA. The ends were cut back, 5 bases at V and 5 bases at J, with 30 bases in the middle. CDR3 sequence reads: CASSQPESGRKAALYGYTF. The DNA for the CDR3 is TGTGCCAGCAGCCAGCCAGAATCAGGGAGGAAGGCGGCCCTATATGGCTACACCTTC.

The chain employs TRBV12-5 and TRBJ2-7; D gene unclear. Germline values: CDR1 LGHNT, CDR2 FRNRAP. The V and J ends lost 7 bases and 5 bases respectively, with 15 bases between them. CDR3 size: 13 residues. CDR3 loop: CASAVTSYHEQYF. The DNA of the CDR3 is TGTGCTAGTGCCGTGACCTCCTACCACGAGCAGTACTTC.

The chain links TRBV16 to TRBJ2-7, with D perhaps TRBD1 (6 bases). Deletions cut 4 bases from V and 4 bases from J, with 14 bases between. The CDR3 extends over 14 amino acids. Per the germline V gene, CDR1 is KGHSY and CDR2 is FQNENV. The CDR3 reads CASSLTDRPYEQYF. The CDR3 coding sequence is TGTGCCAGCAGCCTCACGGACAGACCTTACGAGCAGTACTTC.

This clone was seen only once. This rearrangement joins TRBV28 to TRBJ2-7; 7 bases agree with TRBD2. There are 15 residues in the CDR3. Germline-derived CDR1 and CDR2 are MDHEN and SYDVKM. V shed 6 bases, J shed 4 bases, and the junction held 12 bases outside the gene matches. The CDR3 region is CASSSTPGLRYEQYF. The CDR3, as DNA: TGTGCCAGCAGCTCCACTCCGGGACTACGATACGAGCAGTACTTC.